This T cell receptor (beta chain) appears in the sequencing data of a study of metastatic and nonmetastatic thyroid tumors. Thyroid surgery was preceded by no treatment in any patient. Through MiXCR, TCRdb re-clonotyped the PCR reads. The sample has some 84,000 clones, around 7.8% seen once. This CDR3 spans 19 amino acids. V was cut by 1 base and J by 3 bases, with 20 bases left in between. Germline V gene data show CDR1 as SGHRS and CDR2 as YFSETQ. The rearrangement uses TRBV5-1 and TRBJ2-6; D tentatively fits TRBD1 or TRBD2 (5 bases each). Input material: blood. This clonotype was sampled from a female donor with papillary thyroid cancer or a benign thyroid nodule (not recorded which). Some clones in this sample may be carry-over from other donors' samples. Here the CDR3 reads CASSLNPVLWDRGANVLTF. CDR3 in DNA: TGCGCCAGCAGCTTGAACCCTGTTCTCTGGGACCGTGGGGCCAACGTCCTGACTTTC.